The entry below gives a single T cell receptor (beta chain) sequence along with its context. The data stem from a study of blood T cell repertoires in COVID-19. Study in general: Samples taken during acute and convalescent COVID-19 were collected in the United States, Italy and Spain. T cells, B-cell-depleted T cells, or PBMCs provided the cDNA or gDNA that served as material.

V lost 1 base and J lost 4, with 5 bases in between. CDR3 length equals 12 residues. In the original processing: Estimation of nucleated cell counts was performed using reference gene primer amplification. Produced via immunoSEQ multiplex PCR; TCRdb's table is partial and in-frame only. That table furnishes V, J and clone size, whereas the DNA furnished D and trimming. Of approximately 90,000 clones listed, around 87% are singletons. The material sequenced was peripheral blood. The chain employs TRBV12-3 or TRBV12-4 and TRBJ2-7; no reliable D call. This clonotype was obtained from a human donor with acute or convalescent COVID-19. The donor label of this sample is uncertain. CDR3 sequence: CASSLVQYEQYF. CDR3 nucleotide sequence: TGTGCCAGCAGTTTAGTTCAATACGAGCAGTACTTC.